This T cell receptor beta chain is from a study of shared clonotypes between healthy human individuals. Libraries were prepared by immunoSEQ multiplex PCR; TCRdb keeps only in-frame clonotypes and omits some of them. This sample carries about 530,000 clones, approximately 95% of them seen once, and the ten largest clones take approximately 0.06%. Regarding this clone: Its antigen remains unknown.

Study findings and constraints: An effect of sequencing depth on clonotype sharing among donors was expected.

This CDR3 is 17 amino acids long. Germline V CDR1 and CDR2: MGHRA, YSYEKL. V trimming: 4 bases; J trimming: 5 bases; junction bases outside the gene matches: 12. The V gene is TRBV4-1, the J gene TRBJ2-3; 10 bases are shared with TRBD2. The sequenced sample consisted of naive CD4+ T cells sorted from blood. Described subset: CD45RA+ positively selected. The TCR originated in a woman aged 30 to 39 in good health. The CDR3 protein is CASSPPRASGRGDTQYF. Here the CDR3 DNA reads TGCGCCAGCAGCCCCCCCCGTGCTAGCGGGAGAGGAGATACGCAGTATTTT.